A single sample gave rise to the 9 T cell receptor beta chains below, sequenced in a study of monozygotic twins with inflammatory bowel disease. TCRdb reprocessed the 5' RACE reads, with one entry per CDR3 protein and no DNA. Recorded for this sample: around 150,000 distinct CDR3 sequences. The sequenced sample was blood. These receptors were collected from a human donor with ulcerative colitis or Crohn's disease, or a healthy co-twin of an affected twin (not recorded which).

The chain has TRBV27 and TRBJ2-7. CDR3 length equals 14 residues. Germline CDR1 and CDR2: MNHEY and SMNVEV (reference sequence). The CDR3 loop is CASRYQHSPYEQYF.

The chain joins TRBV20-1 to TRBJ1-1; lacking DNA, the TRBD1 call made by TCRdb goes unchecked. Germline V CDR1 and CDR2: DFQATT, SNEGSKA (reference sequence). The CDR3 consists of 15 residues. This chain's CDR3 is CSAPGPLSVNTEAFF.

The chain joins TRBV5-6 to TRBJ2-6. Germline CDR1 and CDR2: SGHDT and YYEEEE. The CDR3 is made up of 15 amino acids. The CDR3 loop reads CASSLKVSGANVLTF. Supplemented by reference TRBV5-6 and TRBJ2-6, the full variable domain reads DAGVTQSPTHLIKTRGQQVTLRCSPKSGHDTVSWYQQALGQGPQFIFQYYEEEERQRGNFPDRFSGHQFPNYSSELNVNALLLGDSALYLCASSLKVSGANVLTFGAGSRLTVL.

The chain carries TRBV7-2 and TRBJ1-3; there is no DNA to check the TCRdb D call of TRBD1. The CDR3 is 15 amino acids. Germline CDR1 and CDR2: SGHTA and FQGNSA. CDR3 loop: CASSLTVALGNTIYF.

J is TRBJ1-1 and V is TRBV7-8; the TCRdb D gene call, TRBD1, has no DNA to confirm it. CDR1 and CDR2 (germline): SGHVS, FQNEAQ. The CDR3 spans 16 residues. The CDR3 protein is CASSLGADFENTEAFF. The complete variable domain, with remaining parts taken from reference TRBV7-8 and TRBJ1-1, reads GAGVSQSPRYKVAKRGQDVALRCDPISGHVSLFWYQQALGQGPEFLTYFQNEAQLDKSGLPSDRFFAERPEGSVSTLKIQRTQQEDSAVYLCASSLGADFENTEAFFGQGTRLTVV.

V and J are TRBV6-5 and TRBJ2-7; lacking DNA, the TRBD1 call made by TCRdb goes unchecked. CDR3 size: 16 residues. Germline V gene sequence: CDR1 MNHEY, CDR2 SVGAGI. CDR3 in amino acids: CATYTGTANPWGEQYF.

This chain links TRBV24-1 with TRBJ1-5; TCRdb picks TRBD1, but there is no DNA to check that call. Germline V gene lookup returns CDR1 KGHDR and CDR2 SFDVKD. CDR3 length: 15 amino acids. CDR3: CATSQGRFSNQPQHF.

The rearrangement joins TRBV20-1 to TRBJ2-7; the D gene TCRdb calls, TRBD2, cannot be checked with no DNA. Germline-derived CDR1 and CDR2 are DFQATT and SNEGSKA (reference sequence). CDR3 length: 16 amino acids. The CDR3 protein is CSAGGLAGGITYEQYF.

This chain joins TRBV11-1 and TRBJ2-2; TCRdb lists TRBD2, though no DNA is available to test this call. This CDR3 contains 15 residues. Germline CDR1 is SGHAT and CDR2 is FQDESV (reference sequence). CDR3 residues: CASSDSGRGSGELFF.